This T cell receptor (beta chain) was recorded in a study of T cell responses to AZD1222 COVID-19 vaccine. As concerns this clone: The antigen is undetermined.

The data were produced by immunoSEQ multiplex PCR, yet TCRdb's version contains in-frame clones alone and is incomplete. In the table there are roughly 120,000 clones, roughly four fifths of which are singletons. Study findings and constraints: Along spike, vaccine-associated CD4 TCRs were found throughout, with dominance at 160-218 and 743-854. A rise in Spike-specific TCR breadth and depth followed two AZD1222 doses. Among spike-specific TCRs, nearly half reportedly target unmutated variant regions.

Germline-derived CDR1 and CDR2 are KGHSH and LQKENI. The CDR3 covers 14 residues. J lost 6 bases, V lost 5 bases, and 9 bases had no gene match. The receptor was isolated from an adult in good health. V gene TRBV18 combines with J gene TRBJ1-2; TRBD1 agrees at 7 bases. The source was peripheral blood, collected on day 0 of AZD1222 vaccination. CDR3 sequence: CASSNTDREHGYTF. CDR3 bases: TGTGCCAGCTCAAACACCGACAGGGAGCATGGCTACACCTTC. Based on the CDR3 plus reference TRBV18 and TRBJ1-2, the full variable domain is NAGVMQNPRHLVRRRGQEARLRCSPMKGHSHVYWYRQLPEEGLKFMVYLQKENIIDESGMPKERFSAEFPKEGPSILRIQQVVRGDSAAYFCASSNTDREHGYTFGSGTRLTVV.